These 2 T cell receptor beta chains were all obtained from the same sample, sequenced in a study of cytomegalovirus exposure and HLA in healthy donors. The table came from immunoSEQ multiplex PCR; TCRdb's copy has only in-frame clones and leaves some out. This table holds 220,000 or so clones, around 86% found once. The sample comprised PBMCs. Receptors originate from a woman between 18 and 30 years old in good health and CMV-seropositive.

The rearrangement links TRBV5-1 to TRBJ1-1, with D possibly TRBD1 on 5 matching bases. Germline CDR1 reads SGHRS; CDR2 reads YFSETQ. V was cut by 0 bases and J by 0 bases, with 15 bases left in between. The CDR3 sequence is 17 residues long. For the CDR3, the DNA is TGCGCCAGCAGCTTGGGCGGGGGGAGGTGGGTGAACACTGAAGCTTTCTTT. Its protein is CASSLGGGRWVNTEAFF.

This clone came up a few times. The rearrangement uses TRBV4-2 and TRBJ2-7; 10 nucleotides match TRBD2. The J segment lost 9 bases and the V segment lost 0 bases, leaving 5 bases of the junction unmatched. The CDR3 spans 14 residues. Germline V gene lookup returns CDR1 LGHNA and CDR2 YNFKEQ. DNA for the CDR3: TGTGCCAGCAGCCAAGATCGGGCTAGCGGGAGGCAGTACTTC. Translated: CASSQDRASGRQYF.